Listed here are 26 T cell receptor beta chains from one sample, sequenced in a study of blood T cell repertoires in COVID-19. Here immunoSEQ multiplex PCR was the method, and the copy in TCRdb shows in-frame clones only, minus some. This table has more than 300,000 clones, around 88% appearing once. The sample taken for sequencing was peripheral blood. The receptors shown here come from a woman aged 50 to 60 with acute or convalescent COVID-19.

The V call is TRBV6-5, the J call TRBJ1-6; 8 nucleotides match TRBD1. Germline CDR1 is MNHEY and CDR2 is SVGAGI. This CDR3 is 15 amino acids long. With V trimmed by 6 bases and J by 8 bases, 9 bases remained unmatched. This CDR3 is CASRQWTGNDSPLHF. The CDR3 nucleotides are TGTGCCAGCAGGCAATGGACAGGGAATGATTCACCCCTCCACTTT.

The chain recombines TRBV30 with TRBJ2-2; D is ambiguous. Trimming shortened V by 5 bases and J by 0 bases, and 10 bases separated the two germline ends. This CDR3 comprises 14 residues. Germline V gene lookup returns CDR1 GTSNPN and CDR2 SVGIG (reference sequence). Written as DNA, the CDR3 is TGTGCCTGGCCCGACAACGCGAACACCGGGGAGCTGTTTTTT. This codes for CAWPDNANTGELFF. The variable domain in full, with the rest retrieved from reference TRBV30 and TRBJ2-2, is SQTIHQWPATLVQPVGSPLSLECTVEGTSNPNLYWYRQAAGRGLQLLFYSVGIGQISSEVPQNLSASRPQDRQFILSSKKLLLSDSGFYLCAWPDNANTGELFFGEGSRLTVL.

The chain recombines TRBV9 with TRBJ1-6; TRBD1 might be the D (6 bases). Trimming stripped 4 bases from V and 6 bases from J, with 17 bases between. Germline loops: CDR1 SGDLS, CDR2 YYNGEE. The CDR3 has 16 residues. In DNA, the CDR3 is TGTGCCAGCAGCCTTCATACCGGGACAAGTAATTCACCCCTCCACTTT. Its translation is CASSLHTGTSNSPLHF.

This clone was detected a few times. V is TRBV3-1 (or the pseudogene TRBV3-2) and J is TRBJ2-1; D uncertain. CDR3 length: 13 amino acids. V gave up 2 bases and J gave up 7 bases, with 9 bases separating them. The V gene's germline CDR1 is LGHDT and CDR2 YNNKEL (reference sequence). Written as DNA, the CDR3 is TGTGCCAGCAGCCAATTACCCGGGAATGAGCAGTTCTTC. This codes for CASSQLPGNEQFF.

The CDR3 spells CASSVSNTEAFF. The CDR3 DNA is TGTGCCAGCAGTGTCTCGAACACTGAAGCTTTCTTT. V gene TRBV25-1 combines with J gene TRBJ1-1; the D is unclear. CDR3 length: 12 residues. Germline V CDR1 and CDR2: MGHDK, SYGVNS. The V gene lost 4 bases and the J gene lost 1 base, with 4 bases spanning the gap.

This clone was detected a few times. The V call is TRBV18, the J call TRBJ1-5, with TRBD1 matching 7 bases. V lost 3 bases, J lost 6 bases, and 8 bases stayed unmatched. The CDR3 contains 15 residues. Germline CDR1 and CDR2: KGHSH and LQKENI. Written as DNA, the CDR3 is TGTGCCAGCTCACCCCCCAGGGGGTCCCGTCAGCCCCAGCATTTT. Translated: CASSPPRGSRQPQHF.

With regard to this clone: A read error may account for a junction end that differs from germline. V usage is TRBV7-8 and J usage is TRBJ2-2, with 7 bases lining up with TRBD1. The germline gives CDR1 SGHVS, CDR2 FQNEAQ. CDR3 length: 16 residues. The CDR3: CAGSITPGQMAGELFF. The CDR3 DNA reads TGTGCCGGCAGCATAACTCCGGGACAGATGGCTGGGGAGCTGTTTTTT. The complete variable domain, with remaining parts taken from reference TRBV7-8 and TRBJ2-2, reads GAGVSQSPRYKVAKRGQDVALRCDPISGHVSLFWYQQALGQGPEFLTYFQNEAQLDKSGLPSDRFFAERPEGSVSTLKIQRTQQEDSAVYLCAGSITPGQMAGELFFGEGSRLTVL.

The genes are TRBV7-2 and TRBJ2-5; a possible D gene is TRBD2 (5 bases). CDR1 and CDR2 (germline): SGHTA, FQGNSA. The CDR3 spans 17 residues. Trimming stripped 5 bases from V and 7 bases from J, with 26 bases between. The CDR3 loop is CASSKEGISGLKGTQYF. The DNA of the CDR3 is TGTGCCAGCAGCAAAGAAGGTATTAGTGGACTCAAAGGGACCCAGTACTTC.

The J gene is TRBJ2-7, the V gene TRBV5-6; TRBD2 matches at 11 bases. The CDR3 spans 16 residues. The germline V gene encodes CDR1 SGHDT and CDR2 YYEEEE. The junction had 10 bases not matched to a gene; V was cut back by 1 base and J by 7 bases. The CDR3 DNA sequence: TGTGCCAGCAGCTTGAGAGCGACTAGCGGGGTTTTTGAGCAGTACTTC. Protein sequence: CASSLRATSGVFEQYF.

The rearrangement joins TRBV5-1 to TRBJ1-4; 8 nucleotides align to TRBD1. CDR3 length equals 14 residues. Per the germline V gene, CDR1 is SGHRS and CDR2 is YFSETQ. J lost 3 bases, V lost 6 bases, and 4 bases had no gene match. CDR3 DNA sequence: TGCGCCAGCAATACGGGACAGGCTAATGAAAAACTGTTTTTT. Translating gives CASNTGQANEKLFF. The complete variable domain, with remaining parts taken from reference TRBV5-1 and TRBJ1-4, reads KAGVTQTPRYLIKTRGQQVTLSCSPISGHRSVSWYQQTPGQGLQFLFEYFSETQRNKGNFPGRFSGRQFSNSRSEMNVSTLELGDSALYLCASNTGQANEKLFFGSGTQLSVL.

This rearrangement joins TRBV3-1 (or the pseudogene TRBV3-2) to TRBJ1-2; D is perhaps TRBD1 (5 bases). Germline lookup yields CDR1 LGHDT and CDR2 YNNKEL (reference sequence). V lost 7 bases and J lost 2, with 14 bases in between. The CDR3 covers 14 residues. The CDR3 nucleotides are TGTGCCAGCACCCCAGGGCGGAGAAACTATGGCTACACCTTC. This codes for CASTPGRRNYGYTF.

The chain employs TRBV29-1 and TRBJ1-1; TRBD1 agrees at 8 bases. The V segment lost 7 bases and the J segment 4 bases; nucleotides outside the gene matches: 14. CDR3 size: 15 residues. In germline, CDR1 is SQVTM, CDR2 ANQGSEA. The chain's CDR3 is CSASKDRGSGTEAFF. CDR3 nucleotide sequence: TGCAGCGCGTCCAAAGACAGGGGTTCCGGCACTGAAGCTTTCTTT. The full variable domain, rest sourced from reference TRBV29-1 and TRBJ1-1, is SAVISQKPSRDICQRGTSLTIQCQVDSQVTMMFWYRQQPGQSLTLIATANQGSEATYESGFVIDKFPISRPNLTFSTLTVSNMSPEDSSIYLCSASKDRGSGTEAFFGQGTRLTVV.

The rearrangement joins TRBV7-9 to TRBJ2-3, with a tentative D call TRBD1 (6 bases). Germline CDR1 SEHNR, CDR2 FQNEAQ (reference sequence). V was pared by 5 bases and J by 6 bases, with 12 bases between. The CDR3 is 13 residues long. The CDR3 DNA reads as TGTGCCAGCAGCACCCGACAGGCTGATACGCAGTATTTT. It is translated as CASSTRQADTQYF.

The gene calls are TRBV6-5 and TRBJ2-3; 11 positions match TRBD2. This CDR3 contains 15 residues. Germline CDR1 reads MNHEY; CDR2 reads SVGAGI. The V segment lost 6 bases and the J segment 1 base; nucleotides outside the gene matches: 3. For the CDR3, the DNA is TGTGCCAGCAGCCCACTAGCGGGGGGCACAGATACGCAGTATTTT. Amino acid sequence: CASSPLAGGTDTQYF.

This clone has only a few counts. The chain carries TRBV14 and TRBJ2-5; D is unclear. V lost 0 bases to trimming and J lost 3 bases, with 11 bases between them. CDR3 size: 15 residues. The germline V gene has CDR1 SGHDN and CDR2 FVKESK. The CDR3 DNA reads TGTGCCAGCAGCCAAGATCCGATGAGGAAAGAGACCCAGTACTTC. Translated: CASSQDPMRKETQYF.

This chain uses TRBV4-1 with TRBJ2-7, with a tentative D call TRBD1 (5 bases). V dropped 5 bases and J dropped 3 bases, with 14 bases sitting between them. The CDR3 covers 14 residues. Per the germline V gene, CDR1 is MGHRA and CDR2 is YSYEKL. CDR3 sequence reads: CASSDQEQGYEQYF. The DNA of the CDR3 is TGCGCCAGCAGCGATCAAGAGCAGGGCTACGAGCAGTACTTC.

This sequence joins TRBV30 and TRBJ1-4; unclear D gene. Germline V gene lookup returns CDR1 GTSNPN and CDR2 SVGIG (reference sequence). Trimming removed 0 bases from V and 5 bases from J, with 10 bases in between. The CDR3 consists of 14 residues. CDR3 residues: CAWSVNSQNEKLFF. For the CDR3, the DNA is TGTGCCTGGAGTGTAAACAGCCAGAATGAAAAACTGTTTTTT.

This clone turned up a few times. The genes are TRBV7-9 and TRBJ2-3; D unresolved. The CDR3 runs to 11 residues. With 5 bases removed from V and 4 bases from J, the gap between germline ends came to 4 bases. Germline values: CDR1 SEHNR, CDR2 FQNEAQ (reference sequence). CDR3 region: CASSPADTQYF. The CDR3 DNA is TGTGCCAGCAGCCCCGCAGATACGCAGTATTTT.

The genes are TRBV25-1 and TRBJ2-1, with 8 bases that match TRBD2. From germline, CDR1 is MGHDK and CDR2 SYGVNS. The length of the CDR3 is 16 residues. The V gene end was trimmed by 5 bases and the J gene end by 0 bases; junction bases not matched to a gene: 6. CDR3 sequence reads: CASSPTSGSSYNEQFF. The CDR3 nucleotides read TGTGCCAGCAGTCCCACTAGCGGTAGCTCCTACAATGAGCAGTTCTTC.

The chain has TRBV28 and TRBJ2-7, with D uncertain. The CDR3 is 12 residues long. The V and J ends lost 6 bases and 1 base respectively, with 7 bases between them. Per the germline V gene, CDR1 is MDHEN and CDR2 is SYDVKM. The CDR3 loop is CASSQTSYEQYF. The CDR3 DNA sequence: TGTGCCAGCAGCCAAACATCCTACGAGCAGTACTTC.

The chain combines TRBV29-1 with TRBJ1-2; possibly TRBD1 for D (5 bases). The CDR3 runs to 13 residues. Germline assignment: CDR1 SQVTM and CDR2 ANQGSEA. V shed 3 bases and J shed 0 bases, with 8 bases lying between them. The CDR3 DNA reads TGCAGCGTTGACGGGGGAGCTAACTATGGCTACACCTTC. Its translation is CSVDGGANYGYTF.

The rearrangement links TRBV2 to TRBJ2-7; tentatively, D is TRBD1 (6 bases). The V and J ends lost 9 bases and 4 bases respectively, with 13 bases between them. The CDR3 contains 12 residues. Germline lookup yields CDR1 SNHLY and CDR2 FYNNEI. CDR3 sequence: CASNREGYEQYV. The CDR3 region has the DNA TGTGCCAGTAACAGGGAAGGGTACGAGCAGTACGTC.

The table lists this clone with a few counts. The chain recombines TRBV7-3 with TRBJ2-7; D not resolved. There are 12 residues in the CDR3. Trimming removed 5 bases from V and 3 bases from J, with 8 bases in between. CDR1 and CDR2 from the germline V gene are SGHTA and FQGTGA. CDR3 region: CASSPNNYEQYF. CDR3 bases: TGTGCCAGCAGCCCCAACAACTACGAGCAGTACTTC.

The DNA of the CDR3 is TGCAGTGCCAGTCGGAGGGGGGGCATCGAGCAGTACGTC. Translated: CSASRRGGIEQYV. The chain is built from TRBV20-1 and TRBJ2-7; a weak D match, TRBD2 (7 bases). This CDR3 comprises 13 residues. V was clipped by 6 bases and J by 6 bases, with 18 bases between them. Germline CDR1 DFQATT, CDR2 SNEGSKA (reference sequence).

This chain uses TRBV18 with TRBJ2-2, with 10 bases aligning to TRBD1. The J segment lost 4 bases and the V segment lost 0 bases, leaving 5 bases of the junction unmatched. The CDR3 spans 17 residues. Germline values: CDR1 KGHSH, CDR2 LQKENI. CDR3 nucleotide sequence: TGTGCCAGCTCACCACCTGGACAGGGGGGGATCACCGGGGAGCTGTTTTTT. As protein: CASSPPGQGGITGELFF.

This clone was detected once. The J gene is TRBJ1-2, the V gene TRBV3-1 (or the pseudogene TRBV3-2), with TRBD1 as a possible D gene (5 bases). The CDR3 covers 13 residues. Germline CDR1 reads LGHDT; CDR2 reads YNNKEL (reference sequence). V was trimmed by 1 base and J by 8 bases, leaving 11 bases between them. The CDR3: CASSQGRGGGYTF. The CDR3 bases are TGTGCCAGCAGCCAAGGGCGGGGCGGGGGCTACACCTTC.